These 6 T cell receptor beta chains were all obtained from the same sample, sequenced in a study of blood T cell repertoires in COVID-19. Measured with immunoSEQ multiplex PCR; TCRdb has only the in-frame clones, and not every one. This table has 210,000 or so clones, 81% appearing once. Source material: PBMCs or T cells enriched from blood (not recorded which). Receptors were obtained from a woman between 45 and 65 years old with acute COVID-19.

This clone has just one count. This sequence joins TRBV6-2 or TRBV6-3 and TRBJ2-1; 11 positions match TRBD2. The germline CDR1 and CDR2 sequences are MNHEY and SVGEGT. With 6 bases clipped from V and 7 bases from J, the junction kept 8 bases outside the gene matches. The CDR3 is 15 amino acids. For the CDR3, the DNA is TGTGCCAGCAGACCTAGCGGGAGGTTAGGTAATGAGCAGTTCTTC. It yields the protein CASRPSGRLGNEQFF.

This clone came up once. This chain uses TRBV18 with TRBJ1-1, with 8 nucleotides matching TRBD1. Germline V gene data show CDR1 as KGHSH and CDR2 as LQKENI. V was clipped by 5 bases and J by 1 base; unmatched bases: 15. The CDR3 totals 18 residues. The CDR3 reads CASSAMGQANSQNTEAFF. CDR3 coding DNA: TGTGCCAGCTCAGCAATGGGACAGGCCAACTCCCAGAACACTGAAGCTTTCTTT.

V is TRBV30 and J is TRBJ2-5, with D possibly TRBD1 on 5 matching bases. CDR1 and CDR2 (germline): GTSNPN, SVGIG (reference sequence). Between the trimmed V and J ends, which lost 3 bases and 0 bases, there was a span of 11 bases. The CDR3 covers 14 residues. CDR3 nucleotides: TGTGCCTGGAGGGGGCCCCTGGACCAAGAGACCCAGTACTTC. It specifies CAWRGPLDQETQYF.

This clone showed up just a few times. V gene TRBV2 combines with J gene TRBJ1-5, with 7 bases fitting TRBD1. Losses at the gene ends were 6 bases for V and 4 bases for J; bases not matched to a gene: 3. The CDR3 totals 13 residues. Germline V CDR1 and CDR2: SNHLY, FYNNEI. Here the CDR3 reads CASSLQGNQPQHF. CDR3 in DNA: TGTGCCAGCAGCCTACAGGGGAATCAGCCCCAGCATTTT.

V and J are TRBV6-5 and TRBJ1-2, with 10 bases fitting TRBD1. From germline, CDR1 is MNHEY and CDR2 SVGAGI. J lost 7 bases, V lost 8 bases, and 10 bases had no gene match. This CDR3 has 14 amino acids. Here the CDR3 reads CASGTGTGVFGYTF. Written as DNA, the CDR3 is TGTGCCAGCGGAACCGGGACAGGGGTTTTTGGCTACACCTTC.

This clone appeared a single time. The chain employs TRBV27 and TRBJ2-7, with TRBD2 identical over 16 bases. CDR3 length: 17 amino acids. The germline V gene has CDR1 MNHEY and CDR2 SMNVEV (reference sequence). The junction had 7 bases not matched to a gene; V was cut back by 6 bases and J by 2 bases. CDR3 region: CASRPGLAGGPAYEQYF. The CDR3 DNA is TGTGCCAGCAGGCCGGGACTAGCGGGAGGGCCAGCCTACGAGCAGTACTTC.